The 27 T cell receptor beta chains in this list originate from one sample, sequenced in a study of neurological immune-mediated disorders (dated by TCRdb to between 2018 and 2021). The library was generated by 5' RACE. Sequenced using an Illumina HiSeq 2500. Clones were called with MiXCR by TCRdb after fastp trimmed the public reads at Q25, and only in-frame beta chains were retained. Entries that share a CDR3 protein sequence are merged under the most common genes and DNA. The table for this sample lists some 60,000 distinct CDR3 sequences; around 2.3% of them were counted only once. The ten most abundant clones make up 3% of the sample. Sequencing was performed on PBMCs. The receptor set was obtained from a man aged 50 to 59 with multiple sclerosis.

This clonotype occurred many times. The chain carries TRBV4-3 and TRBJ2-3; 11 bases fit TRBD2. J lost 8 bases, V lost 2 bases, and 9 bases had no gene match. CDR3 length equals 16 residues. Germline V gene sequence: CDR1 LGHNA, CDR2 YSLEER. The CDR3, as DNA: TGCGCCAGCAGCCAAACCGGGACTAGCGGTCGTGGTACGCAGTATTTT. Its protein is CASSQTGTSGRGTQYF.

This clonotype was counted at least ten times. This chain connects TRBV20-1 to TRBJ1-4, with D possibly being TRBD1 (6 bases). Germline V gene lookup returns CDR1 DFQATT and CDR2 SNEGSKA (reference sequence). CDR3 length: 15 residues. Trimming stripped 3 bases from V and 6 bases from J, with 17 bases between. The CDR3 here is CSARPPGRGDEKLFF. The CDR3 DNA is TGCAGTGCTAGGCCACCCGGTAGGGGGGATGAAAAACTGTTTTTT.

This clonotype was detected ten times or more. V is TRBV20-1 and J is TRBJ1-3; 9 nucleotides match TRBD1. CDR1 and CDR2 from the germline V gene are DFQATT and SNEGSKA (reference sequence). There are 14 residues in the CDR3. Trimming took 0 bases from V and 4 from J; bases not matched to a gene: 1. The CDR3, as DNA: TGCAGTGCTAGAGAAGGGACAGGGGGAAACACCATATATTTT. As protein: CSAREGTGGNTIYF.

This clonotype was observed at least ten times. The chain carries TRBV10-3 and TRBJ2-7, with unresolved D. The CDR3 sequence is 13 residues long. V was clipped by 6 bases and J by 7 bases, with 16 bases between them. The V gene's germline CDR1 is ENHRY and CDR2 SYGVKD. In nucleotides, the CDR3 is TGTGCCATCAGCGGGTCCCCAGAGTTTGAGCAGTACTTC. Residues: CAISGSPEFEQYF.

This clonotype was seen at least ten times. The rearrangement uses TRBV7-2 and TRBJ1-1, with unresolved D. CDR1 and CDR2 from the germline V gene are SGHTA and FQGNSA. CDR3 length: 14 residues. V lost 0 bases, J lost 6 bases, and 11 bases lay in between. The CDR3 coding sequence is TGTGCCAGCAGCTTAGCCGTCGGAAGGGCTGAAGCTTTCTTT. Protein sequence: CASSLAVGRAEAFF.

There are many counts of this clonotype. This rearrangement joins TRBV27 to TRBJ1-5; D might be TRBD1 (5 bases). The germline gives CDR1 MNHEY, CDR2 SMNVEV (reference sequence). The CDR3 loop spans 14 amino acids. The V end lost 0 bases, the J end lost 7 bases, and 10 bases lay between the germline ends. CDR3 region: CASSLSGGYQPQHF. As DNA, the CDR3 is TGTGCCAGCAGTTTATCGGGGGGATACCAGCCCCAGCATTTT.

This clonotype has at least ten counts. In DNA form, the CDR3 reads TGTGCCAGTAGTATAGATAAGAGTACTGAAGCTTTCTTT. Amino acids: CASSIDKSTEAFF. The V and J genes are TRBV19 and TRBJ1-1; no definite D call. This CDR3 has 13 residues. V was trimmed by 0 bases and J by 5 bases, leaving 7 bases between them. The germline gives CDR1 LNHDA, CDR2 SQIVND (reference sequence).

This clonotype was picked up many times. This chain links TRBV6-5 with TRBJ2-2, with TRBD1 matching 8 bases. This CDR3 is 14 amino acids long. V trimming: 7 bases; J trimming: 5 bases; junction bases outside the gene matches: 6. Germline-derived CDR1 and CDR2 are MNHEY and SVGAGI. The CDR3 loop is CASTSGQGTGELFF. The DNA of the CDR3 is TGTGCCAGCACCTCAGGACAGGGTACCGGGGAGCTGTTTTTT.

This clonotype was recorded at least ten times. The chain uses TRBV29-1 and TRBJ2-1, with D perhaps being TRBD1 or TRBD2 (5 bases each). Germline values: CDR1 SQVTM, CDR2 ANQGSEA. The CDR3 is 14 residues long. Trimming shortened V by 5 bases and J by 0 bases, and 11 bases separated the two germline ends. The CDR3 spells CSVLEGSSYNEQFF. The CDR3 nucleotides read TGCAGCGTTTTAGAGGGGAGCTCCTACAATGAGCAGTTCTTC.

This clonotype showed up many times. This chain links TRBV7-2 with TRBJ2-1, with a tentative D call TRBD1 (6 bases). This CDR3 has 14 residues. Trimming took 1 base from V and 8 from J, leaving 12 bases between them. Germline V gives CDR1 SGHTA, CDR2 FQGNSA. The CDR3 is CASSLGHRVDEQFF. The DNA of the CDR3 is TGTGCCAGCAGCTTAGGTCACAGGGTCGATGAGCAGTTCTTC.

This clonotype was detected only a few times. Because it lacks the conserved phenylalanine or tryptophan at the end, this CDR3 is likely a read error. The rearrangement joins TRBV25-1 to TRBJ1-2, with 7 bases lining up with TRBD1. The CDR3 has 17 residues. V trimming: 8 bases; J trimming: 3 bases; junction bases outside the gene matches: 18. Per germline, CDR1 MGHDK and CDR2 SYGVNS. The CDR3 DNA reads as TGTGCCAGCCTGGGACAGTTGTTTTTTCCGTATGACTATGGCTACACCTGC. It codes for CASLGQLFFPYDYGYTC.

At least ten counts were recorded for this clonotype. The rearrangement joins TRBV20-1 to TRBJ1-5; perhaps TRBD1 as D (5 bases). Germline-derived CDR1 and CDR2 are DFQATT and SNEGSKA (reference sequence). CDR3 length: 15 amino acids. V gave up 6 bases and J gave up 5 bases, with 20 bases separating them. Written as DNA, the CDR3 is TGCAGTGCAAAGAAACGGGACTTACGAGATCAGCCCCAGCATTTT. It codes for CSAKKRDLRDQPQHF.

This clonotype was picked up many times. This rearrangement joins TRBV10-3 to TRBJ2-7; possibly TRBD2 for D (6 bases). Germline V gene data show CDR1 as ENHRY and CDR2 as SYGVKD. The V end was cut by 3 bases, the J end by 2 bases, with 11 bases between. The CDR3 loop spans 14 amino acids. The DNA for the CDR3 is TGTGCCATCAGTGATGGAGGGAGCACCTACGAGCAGTACTTC. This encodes CAISDGGSTYEQYF.

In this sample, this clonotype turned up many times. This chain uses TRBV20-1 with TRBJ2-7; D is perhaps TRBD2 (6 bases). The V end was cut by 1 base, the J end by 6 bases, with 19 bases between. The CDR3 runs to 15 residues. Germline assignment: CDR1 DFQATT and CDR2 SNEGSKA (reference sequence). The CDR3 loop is CSARVGGVGVGEQYF. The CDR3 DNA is TGCAGTGCTAGAGTTGGAGGGGTAGGTGTCGGCGAGCAGTACTTC.

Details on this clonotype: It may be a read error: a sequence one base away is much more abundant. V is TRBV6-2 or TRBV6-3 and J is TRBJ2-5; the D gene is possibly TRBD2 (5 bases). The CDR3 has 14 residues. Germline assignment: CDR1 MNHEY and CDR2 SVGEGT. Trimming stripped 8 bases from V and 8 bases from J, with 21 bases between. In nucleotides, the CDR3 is TGTGCCAGCCGGGCCCGGACGGATCGGGATACCCAGTACTTC. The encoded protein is CASRARTDRDTQYF.

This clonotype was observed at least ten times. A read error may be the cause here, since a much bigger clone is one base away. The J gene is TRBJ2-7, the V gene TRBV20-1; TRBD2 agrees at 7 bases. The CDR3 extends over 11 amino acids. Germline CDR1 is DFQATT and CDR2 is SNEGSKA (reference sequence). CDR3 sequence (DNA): TGCAGTGGAGCGGGAACGGACGAGAAGTACTTC. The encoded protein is CSGAGTDEKYF.

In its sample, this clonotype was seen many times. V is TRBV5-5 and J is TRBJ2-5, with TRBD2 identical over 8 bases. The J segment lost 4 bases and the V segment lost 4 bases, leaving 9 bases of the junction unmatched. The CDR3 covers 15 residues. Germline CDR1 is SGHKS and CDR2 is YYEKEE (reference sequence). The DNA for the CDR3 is TGTGCCAGCAGCACTGGGGCGGGGGGCAGAGAGACCCAGTACTTC. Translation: CASSTGAGGRETQYF.

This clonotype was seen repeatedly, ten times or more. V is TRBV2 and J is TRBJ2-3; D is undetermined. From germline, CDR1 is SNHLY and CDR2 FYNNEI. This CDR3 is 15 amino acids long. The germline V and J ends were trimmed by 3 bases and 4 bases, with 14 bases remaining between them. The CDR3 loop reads CASSDWFRSADTQYF. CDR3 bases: TGTGCCAGCAGTGACTGGTTTAGATCCGCAGATACGCAGTATTTT. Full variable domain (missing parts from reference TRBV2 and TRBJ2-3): EPEVTQTPSHQVTQMGQEVILRCVPISNHLYFYWYRQILGQKVEFLVSFYNNEISEKSEIFDDQFSVERPDGSNFTLKIRSTKLEDSAMYFCASSDWFRSADTQYFGPGTRLTVL.

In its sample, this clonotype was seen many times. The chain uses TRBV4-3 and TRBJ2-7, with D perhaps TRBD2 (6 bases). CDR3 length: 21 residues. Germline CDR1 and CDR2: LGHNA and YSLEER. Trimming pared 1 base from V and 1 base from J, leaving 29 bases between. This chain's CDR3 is CASSQARISKPRESTSYEQYF. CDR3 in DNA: TGCGCCAGCAGCCAAGCGAGGATTTCAAAACCTCGGGAGAGTACGTCCTACGAGCAGTACTTC.

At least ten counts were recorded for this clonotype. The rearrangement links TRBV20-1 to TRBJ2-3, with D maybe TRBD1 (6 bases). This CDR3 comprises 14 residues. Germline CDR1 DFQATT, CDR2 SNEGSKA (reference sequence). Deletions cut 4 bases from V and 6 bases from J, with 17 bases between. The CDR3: CSATENLRGDTQYF. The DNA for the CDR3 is TGCAGTGCTACCGAGAACCTAAGGGGGGATACGCAGTATTTT.

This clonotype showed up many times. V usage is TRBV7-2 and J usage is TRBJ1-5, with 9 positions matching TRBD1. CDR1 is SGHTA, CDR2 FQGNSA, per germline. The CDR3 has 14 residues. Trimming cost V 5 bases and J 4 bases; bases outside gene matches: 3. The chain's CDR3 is CASSRDRVNQPQHF. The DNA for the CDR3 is TGTGCCAGCAGCAGGGACAGGGTGAATCAGCCCCAGCATTTT.

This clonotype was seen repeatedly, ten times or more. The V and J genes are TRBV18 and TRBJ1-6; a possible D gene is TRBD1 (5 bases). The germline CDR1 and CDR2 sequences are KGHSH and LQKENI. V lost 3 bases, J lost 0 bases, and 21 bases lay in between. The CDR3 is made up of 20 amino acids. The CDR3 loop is CASSPLPGTSGSSYNSPLHF. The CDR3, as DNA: TGTGCCAGCTCACCCCTCCCTGGGACGTCGGGAAGCTCCTATAATTCACCCCTCCACTTT.

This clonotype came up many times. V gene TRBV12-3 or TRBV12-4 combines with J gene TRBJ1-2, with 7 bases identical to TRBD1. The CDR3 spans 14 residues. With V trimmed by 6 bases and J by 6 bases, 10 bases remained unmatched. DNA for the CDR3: TGTGCCAGCAGCCCGACAGGGAGCTATAATGGCTACACCTTC. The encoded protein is CASSPTGSYNGYTF.

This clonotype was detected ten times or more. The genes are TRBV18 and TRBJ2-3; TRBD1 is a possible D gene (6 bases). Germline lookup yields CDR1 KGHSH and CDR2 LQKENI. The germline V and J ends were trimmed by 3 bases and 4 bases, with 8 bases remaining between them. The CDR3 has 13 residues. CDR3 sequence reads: CASSPQGSDTQYF. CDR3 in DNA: TGTGCCAGCTCACCCCAGGGGTCAGATACGCAGTATTTT. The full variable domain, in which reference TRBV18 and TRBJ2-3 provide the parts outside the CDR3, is NAGVMQNPRHLVRRRGQEARLRCSPMKGHSHVYWYRQLPEEGLKFMVYLQKENIIDESGMPKERFSAEFPKEGPSILRIQQVVRGDSAAYFCASSPQGSDTQYFGPGTRLTVL.

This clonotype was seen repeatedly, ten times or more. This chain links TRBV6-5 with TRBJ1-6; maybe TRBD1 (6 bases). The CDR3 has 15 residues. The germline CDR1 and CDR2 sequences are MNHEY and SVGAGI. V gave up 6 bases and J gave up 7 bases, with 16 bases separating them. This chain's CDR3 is CASSEGGGPNSPLHF. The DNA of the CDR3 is TGTGCCAGCAGCGAGGGGGGGGGCCCGAATTCACCCCTCCACTTT.

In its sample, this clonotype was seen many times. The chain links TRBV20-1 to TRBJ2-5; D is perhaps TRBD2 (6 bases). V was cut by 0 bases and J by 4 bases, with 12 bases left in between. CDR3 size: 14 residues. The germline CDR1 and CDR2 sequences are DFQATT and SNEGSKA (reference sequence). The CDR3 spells CSARDGGLRETQYF. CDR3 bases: TGCAGTGCTAGAGATGGGGGGTTAAGAGAGACCCAGTACTTC.

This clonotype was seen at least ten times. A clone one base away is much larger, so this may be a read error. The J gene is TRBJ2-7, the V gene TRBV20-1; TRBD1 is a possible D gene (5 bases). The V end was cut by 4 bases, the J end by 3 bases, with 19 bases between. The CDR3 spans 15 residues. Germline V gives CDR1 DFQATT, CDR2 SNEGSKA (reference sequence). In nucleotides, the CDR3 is TGCAGTGCTACGATCGGCTGGAAGGGGTACTACGAGCAGTACTTC. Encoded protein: CSATIGWKGYYEQYF.